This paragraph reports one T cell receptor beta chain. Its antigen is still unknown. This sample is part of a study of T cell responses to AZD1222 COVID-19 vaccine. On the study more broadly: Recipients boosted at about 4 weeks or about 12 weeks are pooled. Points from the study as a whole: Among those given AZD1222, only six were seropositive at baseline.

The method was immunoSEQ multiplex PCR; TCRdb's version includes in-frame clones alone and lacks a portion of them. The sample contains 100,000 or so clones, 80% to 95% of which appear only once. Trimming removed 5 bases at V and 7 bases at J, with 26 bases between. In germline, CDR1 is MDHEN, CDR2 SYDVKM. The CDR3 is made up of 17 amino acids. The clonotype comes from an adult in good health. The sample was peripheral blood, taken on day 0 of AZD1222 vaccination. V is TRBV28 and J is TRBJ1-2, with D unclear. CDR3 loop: CASSPYEDRLGLGGYTF. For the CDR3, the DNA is TGTGCCAGCAGTCCCTACGAAGACCGATTAGGGTTGGGTGGCTACACCTTC.